Shown below are 25 T cell receptor beta chains from a single sample sequenced in a study of OX40 agonist ivuxolimab in advanced cancers. Repertoires were generated with immunoSEQ multiplex PCR, while TCRdb's copy carries only in-frame clones and drops some. The sample includes tens of thousands of clones, more than 70% of them seen just once. The specimen comprised CD4+ or CD8+ T cells sorted from blood, sampled in a trial of the OX40 agonist ivuxolimab. These receptors all come from an adult with an advanced solid tumor such as melanoma, head and neck, liver or kidney cancer.

The chain recombines TRBV18 with TRBJ2-7; D might be TRBD1 (6 bases). Trimming pared 3 bases from V and 2 bases from J, leaving 17 bases between. The CDR3 is 16 residues long. Germline V gene sequence: CDR1 KGHSH, CDR2 LQKENI. For the CDR3, the DNA is TGTGCCAGCTCACCGAACAGGTTCCGGGACACCTACGAGCAGTACTTC. Amino acid sequence: CASSPNRFRDTYEQYF. The full variable domain, in which reference TRBV18 and TRBJ2-7 provide the parts outside the CDR3, is NAGVMQNPRHLVRRRGQEARLRCSPMKGHSHVYWYRQLPEEGLKFMVYLQKENIIDESGMPKERFSAEFPKEGPSILRIQQVVRGDSAAYFCASSPNRFRDTYEQYFGPGTRLTVT.

The rearrangement uses TRBV6-1 and TRBJ1-2; 8 nucleotides match TRBD1. V shed 8 bases and J 3 bases; nucleotides not matched to a gene: 8. This CDR3 contains 14 residues. Germline lookup yields CDR1 MNHNS and CDR2 SASEGT. The CDR3 here is CASQSGQDYYGYTF. The CDR3 DNA reads as TGTGCCAGCCAATCGGGACAGGACTACTATGGCTACACCTTC.

The CDR3 loop is CASSVGQNTEAFF. CDR3 DNA sequence: TGTGCCAGCAGTGTAGGACAGAACACTGAAGCTTTCTTT. The chain links TRBV6-6 to TRBJ1-1; D is possibly TRBD1 (5 bases). The CDR3 is 13 residues long. The V and J ends lost 5 bases and 1 base respectively, with 8 bases between them. CDR1 is MNHNY, CDR2 SVGAGI, per germline (reference sequence).

The rearrangement links TRBV5-5 to TRBJ1-2, with 10 bases that match TRBD1. This CDR3 region has 14 residues. V shed 1 base and J 5 bases; nucleotides not matched to a gene: 2. CDR1 and CDR2 from the germline V gene are SGHKS and YYEKEE (reference sequence). CDR3 amino acids: CASSLWTGGYGYTF. The CDR3 DNA reads as TGTGCCAGCAGCTTGTGGACAGGGGGGTATGGCTACACCTTC.

This clone has only a few counts. V usage is TRBV5-1 and J usage is TRBJ1-2; 9 nucleotides match TRBD1. Germline V lookup: CDR1 SGHRS, CDR2 YFSETQ. This CDR3 contains 16 residues. Trimming removed 1 base from V and 3 bases from J; junction bases left unmatched: 7. CDR3 bases: TGCGCCAGCAGCTTGTTCCGGGACAGGGAGGACTATGGCTACACCTTC. Translated, it gives CASSLFRDREDYGYTF.

The rearrangement joins TRBV7-2 to TRBJ1-6, with TRBD1 as a possible D gene (6 bases). Trimming took off 4 bases at V and 8 bases at J, with 15 bases between the two ends. The germline CDR1 and CDR2 sequences are SGHTA and FQGNSA. The CDR3 covers 15 residues. CDR3 coding DNA: TGTGCCAGCAGCTCGTCAACAGGGTCTCATTCACCCCTCCACTTT. Protein: CASSSSTGSHSPLHF.

The V and J genes are TRBV5-1 and TRBJ2-6; possibly TRBD1 or TRBD2 for D (6 bases each). This CDR3 is built from 16 residues. CDR1 is SGHRS and CDR2 is YFSETQ in the germline V gene. V was clipped by 5 bases and J by 0 bases, with 12 bases between them. Here the CDR3 DNA reads TGCGCCAGCAGTTCGGGGGCGAGCTCTGGGGCCAACGTCCTGACTTTC. Translated, it gives CASSSGASSGANVLTF.

The chain has TRBV11-2 and TRBJ2-1, with 11 positions matching TRBD2. The CDR3 extends over 15 amino acids. V lost 5 bases to trimming and J lost 4 bases; unmatched junction nucleotides: 4. Germline CDR1 reads SGHAT; CDR2 reads FQNNGV. The chain's CDR3 is CASSRSGGEYNEQFF. The CDR3, as DNA: TGTGCCAGCAGCCGTAGCGGGGGGGAGTACAATGAGCAGTTCTTC.

The chain recombines TRBV30 with TRBJ1-3; no firm D call. There are 14 residues in the CDR3. The V and J ends lost 5 bases and 0 bases respectively, with 11 bases between them. Germline V lookup: CDR1 GTSNPN, CDR2 SVGIG (reference sequence). Written as DNA, the CDR3 is TGTGCCTGGCGACCTGGGCTCTCTGGAAACACCATATATTTT. It yields the protein CAWRPGLSGNTIYF.

V is TRBV7-9 and J is TRBJ2-1; D is possibly TRBD1 or TRBD2 (6 bases each). Between the trimmed V and J ends, which lost 0 bases and 2 bases, there was a span of 8 bases. CDR1 is SEHNR and CDR2 is FQNEAQ in the germline V gene (reference sequence). The CDR3 is made up of 15 amino acids. For the CDR3, the DNA is TGTGCCAGCAGCTTAGCGGGGGGCGCCTACAATGAGCAGTTCTTC. Protein: CASSLAGGAYNEQFF.

The chain combines TRBV4-1 with TRBJ2-1, with 11 bases aligning to TRBD2. This CDR3 is 17 amino acids long. Trimming took 6 bases from V and 4 from J; bases not matched to a gene: 11. Looked up from germline, CDR1 is MGHRA and CDR2 is YSYEKL. The DNA of the CDR3 is TGCGCCAGCAGTTACACGACCGGGACTAGCGGTTACAATGAGCAGTTCTTC. Translated: CASSYTTGTSGYNEQFF.

V gene TRBV4-1 combines with J gene TRBJ2-7; possibly TRBD2 for D (6 bases). Trimming left V 3 bases short and J 0 bases short, with 15 bases between. Per germline, CDR1 MGHRA and CDR2 YSYEKL. The CDR3 sequence is 16 residues long. The CDR3 DNA is TGCGCCAGCAGCCAGGATTATAGCGGCCTCTCCTACGAGCAGTACTTC. Its translation is CASSQDYSGLSYEQYF.

The rearrangement uses TRBV4-2 and TRBJ1-1, with a tentative D call TRBD1 (5 bases). Germline CDR1 LGHNA, CDR2 YNFKEQ. This CDR3 region has 15 residues. V gave up 2 bases and J gave up 7 bases, with 17 bases separating them. The CDR3 nucleotides read TGTGCCAGCAGCCAACCCTACGCGAGGGGCGGTGAAGCTTTCTTT. Translation gives CASSQPYARGGEAFF.

The V and J genes are TRBV5-5 and TRBJ1-4; D gene unclear. CDR3 length: 13 amino acids. The V gene's germline CDR1 is SGHKS and CDR2 YYEKEE (reference sequence). Trimming stripped 3 bases from V and 6 bases from J, with 9 bases between. In DNA form, the CDR3 reads TGTGCCAGCAGCTCCGAGCGGGATGAAAAACTGTTTTTT. It is translated as CASSSERDEKLFF.

The chain joins TRBV5-1 to TRBJ2-5; D gene uncertain. The CDR3 is 16 amino acids. V lost 0 bases and J 5 bases, leaving 17 bases between the germline ends. Germline assignment: CDR1 SGHRS and CDR2 YFSETQ. DNA of the CDR3: TGCGCCAGCAGCTTGGGTGATACGACGTACGGGGAGACCCAGTACTTC. This gives the protein CASSLGDTTYGETQYF.

This chain links TRBV30 with TRBJ1-5, with D unresolved. V lost 2 bases and J 3 bases, leaving 11 bases between the germline ends. The germline V gene has CDR1 GTSNPN and CDR2 SVGIG (reference sequence). The CDR3 sequence is 14 residues long. This CDR3 reads CAWSKTLINQPQHF. The CDR3 DNA is TGTGCCTGGAGTAAGACTCTTATCAATCAGCCCCAGCATTTT.

This clone was observed a few times. V usage is TRBV29-1 and J usage is TRBJ2-7; 10 bases line up with TRBD1. V trimming: 2 bases; J trimming: 2 bases; junction bases outside the gene matches: 3. This CDR3 has 14 residues. Germline CDR1 and CDR2: SQVTM and ANQGSEA. The CDR3 loop reads CSVEWDRGTYEQYF. CDR3 DNA sequence: TGCAGCGTTGAATGGGACAGGGGTACCTACGAGCAGTACTTC.

The CDR3 sequence: CASSVGSGRPYNEQFF. Here the CDR3 DNA reads TGTGCCAGCAGCGTAGGGAGCGGGAGGCCCTACAATGAGCAGTTCTTC. The chain recombines TRBV9 with TRBJ2-1, with TRBD2 matching 9 bases. The CDR3 is 16 amino acids. Trimming cost V 0 bases and J 2 bases; bases outside gene matches: 3. Looked up from germline, CDR1 is SGDLS and CDR2 is YYNGEE.

This chain joins TRBV4-1 and TRBJ2-1, with a possible D match to TRBD1 (6 bases). Deletions cut 1 base from V and 7 bases from J, with 11 bases between. This CDR3 comprises 14 residues. The germline CDR1 and CDR2 sequences are MGHRA and YSYEKL. CDR3 sequence reads: CASSQGLRGNEQFF. In nucleotides, the CDR3 is TGCGCCAGCAGCCAAGGTCTAAGGGGGAATGAGCAGTTCTTC.

V gene TRBV7-2 combines with J gene TRBJ2-5; no reliable D call. CDR1 and CDR2 (germline): SGHTA, FQGNSA. The V gene lost 3 bases and the J gene lost 4 bases, with 9 bases spanning the gap. The CDR3 runs to 13 residues. CDR3 nucleotides: TGTGCCAGCAGCTTTACAAGTGGAGAGACCCAGTACTTC. Amino acids: CASSFTSGETQYF.

In this sample, this clone turned up once. The gene calls are TRBV11-2 and TRBJ2-5; TRBD1 is a possible D gene (5 bases). Germline assignment: CDR1 SGHAT and CDR2 FQNNGV. V dropped 4 bases and J dropped 2 bases, with 17 bases sitting between them. The CDR3 sequence is 16 residues long. Here the CDR3 DNA reads TGTGCCAGCAGCTCAGGTGACAGTGCCCTTCAAGAGACCCAGTACTTC. Translating it yields CASSSGDSALQETQYF.

In regard to this clone: The same CDR3 also results from other DNA sequences found in this sample. The V call is TRBV30, the J call TRBJ2-3, with unresolved D. Trimming cost V 0 bases and J 5 bases, with 6 bases left between them. The CDR3 contains 12 residues. CDR1 is GTSNPN and CDR2 is SVGIG in the germline V gene (reference sequence). CDR3 sequence: CAWSVQGDTQYF. CDR3 bases: TGTGCCTGGAGTGTGCAAGGAGATACGCAGTATTTT.

The chain is built from TRBV5-1 and TRBJ1-3; no reliable D call. This CDR3 contains 15 residues. V was pared by 0 bases and J by 0 bases, with 7 bases between. Germline values: CDR1 SGHRS, CDR2 YFSETQ. This chain's CDR3 is CASSLGSSSGNTIYF. DNA for the CDR3: TGCGCCAGCAGCTTGGGCTCCAGCTCTGGAAACACCATATATTTT.

V gene TRBV4-1 combines with J gene TRBJ2-3; a weak D match, TRBD2 (5 bases). There are 16 residues in the CDR3. CDR1 and CDR2 from the germline V gene are MGHRA and YSYEKL. V dropped 0 bases and J dropped 2 bases, with 12 bases sitting between them. CDR3 protein: CASSQDTMRVTDTQYF. In DNA form, the CDR3 reads TGCGCCAGCAGCCAAGACACTATGCGGGTCACAGATACGCAGTATTTT.

The chain links TRBV27 to TRBJ1-1; D possibly corresponds to TRBD1 (6 bases). Trimming stripped 3 bases from V and 1 base from J, with 12 bases between. The CDR3 spans 15 residues. Germline CDR1 MNHEY, CDR2 SMNVEV (reference sequence). CDR3 protein: CASSFLMGQNTEAFF. DNA of the CDR3: TGTGCCAGCAGTTTCTTGATGGGACAGAACACTGAAGCTTTCTTT.